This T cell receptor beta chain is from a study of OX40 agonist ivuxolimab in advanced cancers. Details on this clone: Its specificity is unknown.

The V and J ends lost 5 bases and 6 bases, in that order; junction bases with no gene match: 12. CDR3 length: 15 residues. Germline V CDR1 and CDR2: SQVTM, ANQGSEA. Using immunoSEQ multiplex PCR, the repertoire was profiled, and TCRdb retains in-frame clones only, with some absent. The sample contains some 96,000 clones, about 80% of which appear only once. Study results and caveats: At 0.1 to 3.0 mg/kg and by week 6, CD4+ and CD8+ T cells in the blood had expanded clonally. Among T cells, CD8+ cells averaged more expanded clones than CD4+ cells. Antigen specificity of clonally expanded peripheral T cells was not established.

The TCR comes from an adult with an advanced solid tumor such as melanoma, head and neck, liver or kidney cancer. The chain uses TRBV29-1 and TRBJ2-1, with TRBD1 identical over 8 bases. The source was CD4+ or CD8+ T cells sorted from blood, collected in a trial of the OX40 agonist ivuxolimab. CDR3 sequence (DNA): TGCAGCGTTACCAGGCTCCAGGGGGCAGGCAATGAGCAGTTCTTC. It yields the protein CSVTRLQGAGNEQFF.